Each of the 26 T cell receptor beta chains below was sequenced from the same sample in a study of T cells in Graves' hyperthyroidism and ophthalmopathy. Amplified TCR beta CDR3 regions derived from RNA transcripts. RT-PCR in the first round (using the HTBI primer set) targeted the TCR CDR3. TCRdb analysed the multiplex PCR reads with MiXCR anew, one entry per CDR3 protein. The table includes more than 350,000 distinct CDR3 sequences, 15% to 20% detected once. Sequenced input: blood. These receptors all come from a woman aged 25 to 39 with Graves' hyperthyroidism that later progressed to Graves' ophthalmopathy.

This CDR3 reads CATRGGDRVTEAFF. For the CDR3, the DNA is TGTGCCACCCGGGGGGGGGACAGGGTTACTGAAGCTTTCTTT. This chain uses TRBV24-1 with TRBJ1-1, with 9 bases aligning to TRBD1. CDR1 KGHDR and CDR2 SFDVKD come from the germline V gene. Unmatched junction bases numbered 9, after V lost 9 bases and J lost 5 bases. This CDR3 spans 14 amino acids.

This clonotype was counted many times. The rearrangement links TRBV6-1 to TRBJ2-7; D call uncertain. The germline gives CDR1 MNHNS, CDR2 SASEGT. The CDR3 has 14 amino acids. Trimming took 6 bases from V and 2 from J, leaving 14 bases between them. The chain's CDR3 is CASRKTVGTYEQYF. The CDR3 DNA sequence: TGTGCCAGCAGAAAGACTGTTGGTACCTACGAGCAGTACTTC.

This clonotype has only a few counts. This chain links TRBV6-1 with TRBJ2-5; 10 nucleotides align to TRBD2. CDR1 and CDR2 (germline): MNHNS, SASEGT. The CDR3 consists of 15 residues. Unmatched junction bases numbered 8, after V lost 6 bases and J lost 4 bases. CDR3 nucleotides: TGTGCCAGCAGCCTACTAGCGGGGAAGCCAGAGACCCAGTACTTC. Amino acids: CASSLLAGKPETQYF.

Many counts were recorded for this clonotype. The CDR3 sequence is CASSAPGPLFF. For the CDR3, the DNA is TGTGCCAGCAGCGCCCCGGGACCGTTGTTCTTC. The chain employs TRBV7-6 and TRBJ2-1, with D tentatively TRBD1 or TRBD2 (5 bases each). Germline V gene lookup returns CDR1 SGHVS and CDR2 FNYEAQ. This CDR3 spans 11 amino acids. Between the trimmed V and J ends, which lost 5 bases and 15 bases, there was a span of 14 bases. Full variable domain (remainder filled in from reference TRBV7-6 and TRBJ2-1): GAGVSQSPRYKVTKRGQDVALRCDPISGHVSLYWYRQALGQGPEFLTYFNYEAQQDKSGLPNDRFSAERPEGSISTLTIQRTEQRDSAMYRCASSAPGPLFFGPGTRLTVL.

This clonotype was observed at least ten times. CDR3 DNA sequence: TGTGCCAGCAGCCAAGAGGGTACCTCTAACTATGGCTACACCTTC. Its translation: CASSQEGTSNYGYTF. This chain joins TRBV3-1 and TRBJ1-2; D is unclear. This CDR3 contains 15 residues. Trimming removed 0 bases from V and 0 bases from J, with 8 bases in between. Per the germline V gene, CDR1 is LGHDT and CDR2 is YNNKEL (reference sequence).

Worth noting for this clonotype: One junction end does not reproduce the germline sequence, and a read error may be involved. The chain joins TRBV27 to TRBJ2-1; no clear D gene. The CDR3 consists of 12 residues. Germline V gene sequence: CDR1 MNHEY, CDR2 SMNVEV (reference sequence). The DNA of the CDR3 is TGTGCCAGCAGCTCCCGGCACAACGAGCAGTTCTTC. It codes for CASSSRHNEQFF.

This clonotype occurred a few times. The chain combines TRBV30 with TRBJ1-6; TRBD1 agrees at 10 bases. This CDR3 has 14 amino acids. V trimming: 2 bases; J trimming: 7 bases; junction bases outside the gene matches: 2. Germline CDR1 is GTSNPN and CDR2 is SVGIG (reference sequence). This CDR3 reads CAWSRGQGNSPLHF. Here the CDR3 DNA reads TGTGCCTGGAGTAGGGGACAGGGGAATTCACCCCTCCACTTT. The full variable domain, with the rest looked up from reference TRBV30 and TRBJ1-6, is SQTIHQWPATLVQPVGSPLSLECTVEGTSNPNLYWYRQAAGRGLQLLFYSVGIGQISSEVPQNLSASRPQDRQFILSSKKLLLSDSGFYLCAWSRGQGNSPLHFGNGTRLTVT.

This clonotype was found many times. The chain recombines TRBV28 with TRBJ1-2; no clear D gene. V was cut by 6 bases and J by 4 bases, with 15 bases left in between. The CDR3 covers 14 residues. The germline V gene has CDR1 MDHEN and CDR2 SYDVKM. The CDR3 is CASSSPLDLYGYTF. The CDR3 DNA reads TGTGCCAGCAGCTCCCCCTTGGACCTCTATGGCTACACCTTC.

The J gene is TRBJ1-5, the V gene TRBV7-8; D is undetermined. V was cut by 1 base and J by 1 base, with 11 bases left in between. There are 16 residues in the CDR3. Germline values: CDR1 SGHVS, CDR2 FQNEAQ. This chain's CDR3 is CASSLGTGLSNQPQHF. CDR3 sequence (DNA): TGTGCCAGCAGCTTAGGGACGGGGTTGAGCAATCAGCCCCAGCATTTT.

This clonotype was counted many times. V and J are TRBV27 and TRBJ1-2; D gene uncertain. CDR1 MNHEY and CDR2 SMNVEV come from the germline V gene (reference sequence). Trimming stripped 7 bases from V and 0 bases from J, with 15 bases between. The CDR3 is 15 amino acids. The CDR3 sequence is CASKETSGANYGYTF. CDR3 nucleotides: TGTGCCAGCAAGGAGACGTCTGGGGCTAACTATGGCTACACCTTC.

DNA for the CDR3: TGTGCCAGCAGCAAGAGTGGGACAGGGATCACCGGGGAGCTGTTTTTT. It codes for CASSKSGTGITGELFF. The genes are TRBV7-9 and TRBJ2-2; 9 bases line up with TRBD1. V lost 5 bases and J lost 4; bases outside the gene matches: 8. The CDR3 contains 16 residues. Germline-derived CDR1 and CDR2 are SEHNR and FQNEAQ (reference sequence).

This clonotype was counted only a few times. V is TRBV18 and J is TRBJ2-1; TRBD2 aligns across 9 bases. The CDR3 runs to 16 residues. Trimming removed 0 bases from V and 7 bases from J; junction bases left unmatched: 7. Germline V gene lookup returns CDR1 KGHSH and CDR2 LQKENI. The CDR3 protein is CASSPPGRGGRNEQFF. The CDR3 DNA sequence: TGTGCCAGCTCACCACCTGGGCGGGGGGGCCGGAATGAGCAGTTCTTC. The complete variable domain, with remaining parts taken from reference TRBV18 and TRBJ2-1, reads NAGVMQNPRHLVRRRGQEARLRCSPMKGHSHVYWYRQLPEEGLKFMVYLQKENIIDESGMPKERFSAEFPKEGPSILRIQQVVRGDSAAYFCASSPPGRGGRNEQFFGPGTRLTVL.

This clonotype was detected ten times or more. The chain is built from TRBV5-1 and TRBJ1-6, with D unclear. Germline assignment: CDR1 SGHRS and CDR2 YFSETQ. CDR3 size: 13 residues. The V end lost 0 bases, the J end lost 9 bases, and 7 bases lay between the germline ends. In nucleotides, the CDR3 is TGCGCCAGCAGCTTGGGGCTTTTTTCACCCCTCCACTTT. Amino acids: CASSLGLFSPLHF.

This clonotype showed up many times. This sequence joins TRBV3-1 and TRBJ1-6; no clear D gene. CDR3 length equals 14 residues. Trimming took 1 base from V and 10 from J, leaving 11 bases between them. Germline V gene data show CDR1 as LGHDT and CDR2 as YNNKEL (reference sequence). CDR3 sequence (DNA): TGTGCCAGCAGCCAAGGGGAAAGACTCTCACCCCTCCACTTT. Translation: CASSQGERLSPLHF.

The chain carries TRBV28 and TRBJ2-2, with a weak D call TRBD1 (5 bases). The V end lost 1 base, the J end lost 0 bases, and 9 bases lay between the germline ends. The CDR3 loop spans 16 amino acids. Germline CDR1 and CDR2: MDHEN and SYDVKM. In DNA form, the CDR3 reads TGTGCCAGCAGTTTATTCGGACATGCGAACACCGGGGAGCTGTTTTTT. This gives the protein CASSLFGHANTGELFF. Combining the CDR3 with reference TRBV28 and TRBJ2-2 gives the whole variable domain DVKVTQSSRYLVKRTGEKVFLECVQDMDHENMFWYRQDPGLGLRLIYFSYDVKMKEKGDIPEGYSVSREKKERFSLILESASTNQTSMYLCASSLFGHANTGELFFGEGSRLTVL.

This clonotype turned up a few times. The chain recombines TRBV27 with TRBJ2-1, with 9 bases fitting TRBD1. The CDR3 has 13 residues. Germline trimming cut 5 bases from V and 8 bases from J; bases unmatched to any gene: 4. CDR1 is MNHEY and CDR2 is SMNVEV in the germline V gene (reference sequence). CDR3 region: CASSVTGGDEQFF. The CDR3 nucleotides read TGTGCCAGCAGTGTAACAGGGGGCGATGAGCAGTTCTTC.

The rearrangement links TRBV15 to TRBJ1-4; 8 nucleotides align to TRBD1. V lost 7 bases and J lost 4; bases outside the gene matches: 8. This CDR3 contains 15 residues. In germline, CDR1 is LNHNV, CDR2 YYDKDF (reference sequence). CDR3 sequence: CATNGGTGYNEKLFF. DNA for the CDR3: TGTGCCACCAACGGAGGGACAGGCTATAATGAAAAACTGTTTTTT.

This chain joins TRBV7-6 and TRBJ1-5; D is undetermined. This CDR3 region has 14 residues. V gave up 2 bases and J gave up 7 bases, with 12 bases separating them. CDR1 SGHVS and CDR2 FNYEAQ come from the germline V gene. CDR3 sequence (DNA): TGTGCCAGCAGCTTACTTGCATCTGGGCAGCCCCAGCATTTT. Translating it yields CASSLLASGQPQHF.

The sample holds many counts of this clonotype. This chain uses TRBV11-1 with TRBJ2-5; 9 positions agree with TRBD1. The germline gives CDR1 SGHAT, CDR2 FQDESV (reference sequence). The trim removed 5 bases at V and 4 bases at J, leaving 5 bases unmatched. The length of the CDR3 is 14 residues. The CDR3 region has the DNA TGTGCCAGCAGCCTCACAGGGGGCGCAGAGACCCAGTACTTC. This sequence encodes CASSLTGGAETQYF.

The CDR3 region is CASSQGAARDPRNEQFF. CDR3 nucleotide sequence: TGCGCCAGCAGCCAAGGGGCTGCCAGGGACCCACGCAATGAGCAGTTCTTC. The chain is built from TRBV4-1 and TRBJ2-1; D is possibly TRBD1 or TRBD2 (5 bases each). The ends were cut back, 1 base at V and 6 bases at J, with 19 bases in the middle. Germline lookup yields CDR1 MGHRA and CDR2 YSYEKL. This CDR3 region has 17 residues.

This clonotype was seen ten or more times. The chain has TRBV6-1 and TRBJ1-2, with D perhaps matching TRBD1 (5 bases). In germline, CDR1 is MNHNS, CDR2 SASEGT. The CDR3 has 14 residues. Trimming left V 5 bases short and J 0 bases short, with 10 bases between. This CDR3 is CASSPMGANYGYTF. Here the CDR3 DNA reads TGTGCCAGCAGTCCTATGGGGGCTAACTATGGCTACACCTTC.

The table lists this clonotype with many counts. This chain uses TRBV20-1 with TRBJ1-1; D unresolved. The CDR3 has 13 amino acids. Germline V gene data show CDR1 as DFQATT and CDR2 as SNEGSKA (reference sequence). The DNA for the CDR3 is TGCAGGGCGACCGATCGGATTAACACTGAAGCTTTCTTT. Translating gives CRATDRINTEAFF.

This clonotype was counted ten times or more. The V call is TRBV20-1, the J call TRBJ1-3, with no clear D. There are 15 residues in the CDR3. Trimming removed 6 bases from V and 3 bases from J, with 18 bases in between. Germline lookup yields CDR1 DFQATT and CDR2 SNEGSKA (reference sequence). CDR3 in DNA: TGCAGTGCAACGAACCTCATAACGGGTGGAAACACCATATATTTT. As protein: CSATNLITGGNTIYF.

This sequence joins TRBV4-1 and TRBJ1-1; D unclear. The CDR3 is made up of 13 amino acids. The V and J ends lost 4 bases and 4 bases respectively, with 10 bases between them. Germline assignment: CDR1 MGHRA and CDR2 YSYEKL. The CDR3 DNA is TGCGCCAGCAGCCCCCAAATTGGCACTGAAGCTTTCTTT. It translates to CASSPQIGTEAFF.

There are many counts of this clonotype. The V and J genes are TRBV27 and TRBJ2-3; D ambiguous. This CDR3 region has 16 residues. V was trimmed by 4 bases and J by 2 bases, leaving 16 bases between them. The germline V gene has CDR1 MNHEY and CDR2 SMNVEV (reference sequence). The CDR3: CASSSRRIDPTDTQYF. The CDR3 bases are TGTGCCAGCAGTTCCCGCAGGATCGATCCCACAGATACGCAGTATTTT.

The DNA for the CDR3 is TGTGCCAGCAGCCACACGGACAGGGAAAAACTGTTTTTT. This encodes CASSHTDREKLFF. J is TRBJ1-4 and V is TRBV12-3 or TRBV12-4, with TRBD1 matching 7 bases. The ends lost 6 bases at V and 8 bases at J; junction bases unmatched: 6. The CDR3 has 13 amino acids.